The 32 T cell receptor beta chains listed next were all sequenced from one sample in a study of Ad26.COV2.S vaccination and SARS-CoV-2 variants. Documented treatment: roughly 19 received Ad26.COV2.S at low or high dose, single or two shots; roughly five received placebo; per-sample allocation not given. The investigators took samples on day 63 after the first vaccine or placebo injection. The table came from immunoSEQ multiplex PCR; TCRdb's copy has only in-frame clones and leaves some out. Of fewer than 400,000 clones in the sample, roughly 80% are singletons; the top ten hold around 2.2%. The specimen was peripheral blood, collected in a trial of Ad26.COV2.S vaccine versus placebo. The receptors were gathered from a person between 18 and 65 years old who received the Ad26.COV2.S COVID-19 vaccine or a placebo.

Worth noting for this clone: Other DNA sequences within the sample encode an identical CDR3. This sequence joins TRBV7-9 and TRBJ1-1; 7 bases are shared with TRBD1. Germline CDR1 reads SEHNR; CDR2 reads FQNEAQ (reference sequence). The V gene end was trimmed by 4 bases and the J gene end by 4 bases; junction bases not matched to a gene: 3. The CDR3 covers 13 residues. The CDR3 bases are TGTGCCAGCAGCTCCCAGGGGGGCACTGAAGCTTTCTTT. Translating it yields CASSSQGGTEAFF.

The chain carries TRBV2 and TRBJ2-1, with D tentatively TRBD1 (6 bases). CDR1 is SNHLY and CDR2 is FYNNEI in the germline V gene. Trimming pared 7 bases from V and 7 bases from J, leaving 8 bases between. The CDR3 length is 11 residues. Here the CDR3 reads CASKGGNEQFF. DNA of the CDR3: TGTGCCAGCAAAGGGGGAAATGAGCAGTTCTTC.

The chain carries TRBV10-1 and TRBJ2-1, with 11 nucleotides matching TRBD2. Germline V gene sequence: CDR1 WNHNN, CDR2 SYGVQD (reference sequence). The CDR3 covers 14 residues. The V gene end was trimmed by 5 bases and the J gene end by 7 bases; junction bases not matched to a gene: 4. CDR3 region: CASSNSGGANEQFF. The CDR3 DNA sequence: TGCGCCAGCAGTAATAGCGGGGGGGCAAATGAGCAGTTCTTC.

This chain connects TRBV7-9 to TRBJ1-1; possibly TRBD1 for D (6 bases). The CDR3 loop spans 15 amino acids. V lost 1 base and J lost 0, with 9 bases in between. Germline CDR1 and CDR2: SEHNR and FQNEAQ (reference sequence). Written as DNA, the CDR3 is TGTGCCAGCAGCTTAGGTCAGGGGATGAACACTGAAGCTTTCTTT. Amino acids: CASSLGQGMNTEAFF.

This chain links TRBV10-3 with TRBJ1-1, with D maybe TRBD1 (5 bases). Germline V gene data show CDR1 as ENHRY and CDR2 as SYGVKD. The CDR3 has 14 amino acids. The V gene lost 7 bases and the J gene lost 0 bases, with 12 bases spanning the gap. CDR3 sequence: CAIMGGVMNTEAFF. The CDR3, as DNA: TGTGCCATCATGGGGGGGGTCATGAACACTGAAGCTTTCTTT.

This clone was picked up one time. The V gene is TRBV9, the J gene TRBJ1-2; 8 bases are a match to TRBD1. Germline values: CDR1 SGDLS, CDR2 YYNGEE. This CDR3 contains 14 residues. Germline trimming cut 3 bases from V and 4 bases from J; bases unmatched to any gene: 5. This CDR3 is CASSEGQGSYGYTF. The DNA of the CDR3 is TGTGCCAGCAGCGAAGGACAGGGCTCCTATGGCTACACCTTC.

The genes are TRBV18 and TRBJ2-5; the D is unclear. The CDR3 is made up of 12 amino acids. Per the germline V gene, CDR1 is KGHSH and CDR2 is LQKENI. The V end lost 5 bases, the J end lost 7 bases, and 11 bases lay between the germline ends. CDR3 sequence reads: CASSIDGRTQYF. As DNA, the CDR3 is TGTGCCAGCTCAATCGACGGAAGGACCCAGTACTTC.

V gene TRBV7-2 combines with J gene TRBJ2-7, with D maybe TRBD1 (6 bases). This CDR3 spans 15 amino acids. V dropped 4 bases and J dropped 1 base, with 14 bases sitting between them. In germline, CDR1 is SGHTA, CDR2 FQGNSA. In DNA, the CDR3 is TGTGCCAGCAGCTGGGACGACAGGCCGTCCTACGAGCAGTACTTC. It specifies CASSWDDRPSYEQYF. The whole variable domain, filled in from reference TRBV7-2 and TRBJ2-7, reads GAGVSQSPSNKVTEKGKDVELRCDPISGHTALYWYRQSLGQGLEFLIYFQGNSAPDKSGLPSDRFSAERTGGSVSTLTIQRTQQEDSAVYLCASSWDDRPSYEQYFGPGTRLTVT.

This clone was detected only once. The chain couples TRBV11-3 to TRBJ1-2; 7 bases match TRBD1. Per the germline V gene, CDR1 is SGHNT and CDR2 is YENEEA. Germline trimming cut 5 bases from V and 4 bases from J; bases unmatched to any gene: 4. The CDR3 is made up of 13 amino acids. The CDR3 loop reads CASSPDRLYGYTF. CDR3 bases: TGTGCCAGCAGCCCGGACAGGCTCTATGGCTACACCTTC.

This sequence joins TRBV5-1 and TRBJ2-1, with D unclear. The germline V and J ends were trimmed by 1 base and 4 bases, with 15 bases remaining between them. The CDR3 loop spans 16 amino acids. Germline V lookup: CDR1 SGHRS, CDR2 YFSETQ. CDR3 protein: CASSLSWQAIYNEQFF. The CDR3 bases are TGCGCCAGCAGCTTGTCGTGGCAGGCTATTTACAATGAGCAGTTCTTC.

The V gene is TRBV25-1, the J gene TRBJ1-2, with D unresolved. V was pared by 1 base and J by 4 bases, with 10 bases between. Germline V gene sequence: CDR1 MGHDK, CDR2 SYGVNS. The CDR3 extends over 14 amino acids. CDR3 loop: CASSESGRSYGYTF. As DNA, the CDR3 is TGTGCCAGCAGTGAATCTGGAAGATCCTATGGCTACACCTTC.

J is TRBJ2-2 and V is TRBV5-1, with D perhaps TRBD2 (6 bases). Looked up from germline, CDR1 is SGHRS and CDR2 is YFSETQ. The CDR3 is made up of 14 amino acids. Trimming cost V 4 bases and J 6 bases, with 13 bases left between them. The CDR3: CASSPDGGAGELFF. In DNA, the CDR3 is TGCGCCAGCAGCCCCGACGGCGGGGCCGGGGAGCTGTTTTTT.

Here the CDR3 DNA reads TGTGCCAGCAGTGACAATACAGGGCAAAACATTCAGTACTTC. It yields the protein CASSDNTGQNIQYF. This chain connects TRBV6-1 to TRBJ2-4; D perhaps matches TRBD1 (6 bases). V lost 3 bases and J lost 5, with 11 bases in between. The CDR3 is made up of 14 amino acids. Per the germline V gene, CDR1 is MNHNS and CDR2 is SASEGT.

The rearrangement links TRBV5-1 to TRBJ2-5; D perhaps matches TRBD2 (7 bases). V gave up 9 bases and J gave up 4 bases, with 19 bases separating them. This CDR3 contains 14 residues. Germline V CDR1 and CDR2: SGHRS, YFSETQ. CDR3 nucleotides: TGCGCCACGGAGGAAAGGGGGGGTGGAGAGACCCAGTACTTC. Translating it yields CATEERGGGETQYF.

This sequence joins TRBV5-1 and TRBJ1-1; 8 bases are shared with TRBD1. J lost 4 bases, V lost 4 bases, and 3 bases had no gene match. The V gene's germline CDR1 is SGHRS and CDR2 YFSETQ. This CDR3 region has 13 residues. CDR3 loop: CASSQDRVTEAFF. In DNA form, the CDR3 reads TGCGCCAGCAGCCAGGACAGGGTCACTGAAGCTTTCTTT.

This chain uses TRBV4-1 with TRBJ2-3; the D is unclear. Germline lookup yields CDR1 MGHRA and CDR2 YSYEKL. Between the trimmed V and J ends, which lost 1 base and 7 bases, there was a span of 12 bases. The CDR3 extends over 14 amino acids. The DNA of the CDR3 is TGCGCCAGCAGCCAAGTAGACTCCTCATATACGCAGTATTTT. Encoded protein: CASSQVDSSYTQYF.

This clone was counted once. The J gene is TRBJ1-1, the V gene TRBV3-1 (or the pseudogene TRBV3-2); TRBD1 might be the D (5 bases). Trimming cost V 4 bases and J 1 base, with 10 bases left between them. Germline CDR1 reads LGHDT; CDR2 reads YNNKEL (reference sequence). This CDR3 is 14 amino acids long. CDR3 bases: TGTGCCAGCAGCCGTTCTACAGGGAACACTGAAGCTTTCTTT. Its protein is CASSRSTGNTEAFF.

The chain is built from TRBV28 and TRBJ1-5; D gene unclear. This CDR3 has 13 amino acids. The germline CDR1 and CDR2 sequences are MDHEN and SYDVKM. V was trimmed by 7 bases and J by 4 bases, leaving 11 bases between them. CDR3 loop: CASKKSGNQPQHF. In DNA form, the CDR3 reads TGTGCCAGCAAGAAATCGGGGAATCAGCCCCAGCATTTT. Filled out from reference TRBV28 and TRBJ1-5, the complete variable domain reads DVKVTQSSRYLVKRTGEKVFLECVQDMDHENMFWYRQDPGLGLRLIYFSYDVKMKEKGDIPEGYSVSREKKERFSLILESASTNQTSMYLCASKKSGNQPQHFGDGTRLSIL.

The chain joins TRBV9 to TRBJ2-2, with D possibly being TRBD1 (6 bases). The V end lost 4 bases, the J end lost 6 bases, and 16 bases lay between the germline ends. Germline V gene data show CDR1 as SGDLS and CDR2 as YYNGEE. The CDR3 is 15 residues long. CDR3 sequence: CASSSRTVGAGELFF. CDR3 DNA sequence: TGTGCCAGCAGCTCCCGGACAGTGGGAGCCGGGGAGCTGTTTTTT.

The J gene is TRBJ2-7, the V gene TRBV2; D possibly uses TRBD1 or TRBD2 (5 bases each). The V gene lost 2 bases and the J gene lost 9 bases, with 17 bases spanning the gap. This CDR3 comprises 14 residues. Germline lookup yields CDR1 SNHLY and CDR2 FYNNEI. Written as DNA, the CDR3 is TGTGCCAGCAGTGAATCGGGGCCCAAGGGCCCGCAGTACTTC. The encoded protein is CASSESGPKGPQYF. Together with reference TRBV2 and TRBJ2-7, the CDR3 gives the full variable domain: EPEVTQTPSHQVTQMGQEVILRCVPISNHLYFYWYRQILGQKVEFLVSFYNNEISEKSEIFDDQFSVERPDGSNFTLKIRSTKLEDSAMYFCASSESGPKGPQYFGPGTRLTVT.

This chain connects TRBV9 to TRBJ2-5; 7 nucleotides agree with TRBD1. Germline trimming cut 6 bases from V and 2 bases from J; bases unmatched to any gene: 10. Germline CDR1 SGDLS, CDR2 YYNGEE. The CDR3 is 15 amino acids. Written as DNA, the CDR3 is TGTGCCAGCAACCCCTTGGGGACAGTGCAAGAGACCCAGTACTTC. This sequence encodes CASNPLGTVQETQYF.

The chain is built from TRBV29-1 and TRBJ2-2; D is unresolved. The CDR3 runs to 16 residues. The germline gives CDR1 SQVTM, CDR2 ANQGSEA. Trimming shortened V by 0 bases and J by 1 base, and 12 bases separated the two germline ends. The CDR3 region is CSVEDRQRMNTGELFF. CDR3 bases: TGCAGCGTTGAAGACCGGCAGAGAATGAACACCGGGGAGCTGTTTTTT.

The gene calls are TRBV6-5 and TRBJ1-5; D is undetermined. CDR3 size: 15 residues. The V end was cut by 6 bases, the J end by 0 bases, with 12 bases between. CDR1 is MNHEY and CDR2 is SVGAGI in the germline V gene. The CDR3 protein is CASRLQQYSNQPQHF. DNA of the CDR3: TGTGCCAGCAGACTCCAGCAATATAGCAATCAGCCCCAGCATTTT.

The gene calls are TRBV10-3 and TRBJ1-2; D remains unclear. The V and J ends lost 4 bases and 4 bases respectively, with 22 bases between them. CDR1 ENHRY and CDR2 SYGVKD come from the germline V gene. The CDR3 has 17 residues. The DNA for the CDR3 is TGTGCCATCAGTGGTCCGGGATCCTTCTCGACCTTCTATGGCTACACCTTC. It is translated as CAISGPGSFSTFYGYTF.

V is TRBV6-5 and J is TRBJ1-5; unclear D gene. Germline CDR1 is MNHEY and CDR2 is SVGAGI. The CDR3 runs 13 residues. V shed 2 bases and J shed 6 bases, with 8 bases lying between them. The CDR3 region has the DNA TGTGCCAGCAGTTACCGGAAAGGTCAGCCCCAGCATTTT. Translating gives CASSYRKGQPQHF.

This chain uses TRBV27 with TRBJ1-4, with D possibly being TRBD1 (5 bases). The CDR3 is 16 amino acids. Looked up from germline, CDR1 is MNHEY and CDR2 is SMNVEV (reference sequence). V lost 3 bases and J 3 bases, leaving 14 bases between the germline ends. CDR3 residues: CASSLIPAGPNEKLFF. CDR3 nucleotides: TGTGCCAGCAGTTTGATCCCGGCAGGGCCTAATGAAAAACTGTTTTTT. Full variable domain (remainder filled in from reference TRBV27 and TRBJ1-4): EAQVTQNPRYLITVTGKKLTVTCSQNMNHEYMSWYRQDPGLGLRQIYYSMNVEVTDKGDVPEGYKVSRKEKRNFPLILESPSPNQTSLYFCASSLIPAGPNEKLFFGSGTQLSVL.

The chain is built from TRBV29-1 and TRBJ2-7; TRBD1 aligns across 11 bases. The germline V gene encodes CDR1 SQVTM and CDR2 ANQGSEA. The V gene end was trimmed by 7 bases and the J gene end by 5 bases; junction bases not matched to a gene: 10. There are 14 residues in the CDR3. CDR3: CSAPGTGGDHEQYF. The CDR3 DNA sequence: TGCAGCGCCCCCGGGACAGGGGGAGACCACGAGCAGTACTTC.

The V call is TRBV7-6, the J call TRBJ2-7, with 7 bases fitting TRBD1. This CDR3 is built from 14 residues. Germline V gene sequence: CDR1 SGHVS, CDR2 FNYEAQ. V dropped 5 bases and J dropped 2; count of bases not matched to a gene: 6. This CDR3 is CASSHRDSTYEQYF. Here the CDR3 DNA reads TGTGCCAGCAGCCACCGGGACAGCACCTACGAGCAGTACTTC. The entire variable domain, with the rest obtained from reference TRBV7-6 and TRBJ2-7, is as follows: GAGVSQSPRYKVTKRGQDVALRCDPISGHVSLYWYRQALGQGPEFLTYFNYEAQQDKSGLPNDRFSAERPEGSISTLTIQRTEQRDSAMYRCASSHRDSTYEQYFGPGTRLTVT.

This rearrangement joins TRBV12-1 to TRBJ2-5; TRBD2 is the table's D call and was not checked against the DNA. TRBV12-1 constitutes a pseudogene. The CDR3 contains 18 residues. The CDR3 DNA is TGTGCCAGCAGCCAAGGGACTAGCGGGGGGGTTATCCAAGAGACCCAGTACTTC. It yields the protein CASSQGTSGGVIQETQYF.

The chain recombines TRBV4-2 with TRBJ2-7, with 10 positions matching TRBD1. This CDR3 spans 17 amino acids. CDR1 is LGHNA and CDR2 is YNFKEQ in the germline V gene. V lost 3 bases, J lost 4 bases, and 12 bases stayed unmatched. The CDR3 nucleotides are TGTGCCAGCAGCCACCCCTTCGGGGACAGGGGATATTACGAGCAGTACTTC. This translates into CASSHPFGDRGYYEQYF.

This clone came up a few times. The rearrangement joins TRBV7-9 to TRBJ1-3; D gene ambiguous. Between the trimmed V and J ends, which lost 3 bases and 0 bases, there was a span of 15 bases. CDR3 size: 17 residues. The germline gives CDR1 SEHNR, CDR2 FQNEAQ (reference sequence). The CDR3 spells CASSLSSPGISGNTIYF. Written as DNA, the CDR3 is TGTGCCAGCAGCTTGAGCTCTCCGGGGATCTCTGGAAACACCATATATTTT.

The chain links TRBV28 to TRBJ1-4; no definite D call. The V and J ends lost 5 bases and 7 bases respectively, with 14 bases between them. Germline values: CDR1 MDHEN, CDR2 SYDVKM. CDR3 length: 14 residues. CDR3 bases: TGTGCCAGCAGTCTACCAAGGCCGGGTGAAAAACTGTTTTTT. Its translation is CASSLPRPGEKLFF.